A selection of T cell receptor beta chains follows, all from one sample in a study of blood T cell repertoires in COVID-19. TCRdb's copy holds only in-frame clones and misses some; the assay was immunoSEQ multiplex PCR. The sample records about 210,000 clones, almost 85% being singletons. Material for sequencing was peripheral blood. The receptors originated from a middle-aged woman with acute or convalescent COVID-19. The CDR3 runs from the conserved cysteine through the conserved F or W. A D gene is named only where the DNA matches it firmly. Rows give clone size only sometimes, using once, few, many, or a class for an expanded clone.

>TRBJ2-3|TRBV11-2|.|.
CATAPVGVPDTQYF
TGTGCCACCGCCCCCGTAGGGGTTCCAGATACGCAGTATTTT
>TRBJ2-1|TRBV13|.|.
CASTDTGGAYNEQFF
TGTGCCAGCACCGACACAGGGGGGGCCTACAATGAGCAGTTCTTC
>TRBJ2-7|TRBV2|.|.
CADSLARSYEQYF
TGTGCAGATAGTCTCGCCCGGTCCTACGAGCAGTACTTC
>TRBJ2-5|TRBV14|.|TRBD2
CASSQSPLAGGETQYF
TGTGCCAGCAGCCAAAGTCCGCTAGCGGGAGGAGAGACCCAGTACTTC
>TRBJ1-1|TRBV6-6|.|.
CASSLRREGEAFF
TGTGCCAGCAGTTTACGTAGGGAGGGGGAAGCTTTCTTT
>TRBJ2-6|TRBV19|.|.
CATMEAGANVLTF
TGTGCCACCATGGAGGCTGGGGCCAACGTCCTGACTTTC
>TRBJ2-7|TRBV7-2|.|TRBD1
CASSSPGQVAYEQYF
TGTGCCAGCAGCTCACCTGGACAGGTGGCCTACGAGCAGTACTTC
>TRBJ1-5|TRBV19|.|.
CASSLRGFRQPQHF
TGTGCCAGTAGTCTCCGGGGGTTTCGGCAGCCCCAGCATTTT
>TRBJ2-7|TRBV29-1|.|TRBD1
CSVVGTGVPGEQYF
TGCAGCGTAGTGGGGACAGGGGTCCCAGGCGAGCAGTACTTC
>TRBJ1-1|TRBV11-1|.|.
CASSSETEAEAFF
TGTGCCAGCAGCTCAGAAACAGAAGCTGAAGCTTTCTTT
>TRBJ2-7|TRBV2|.|TRBD2
CASSSRTSGARDEQYF
TGTGCCAGCAGCTCTAGGACTAGCGGGGCCAGGGACGAGCAGTACTTC
>TRBJ1-6|TRBV6-1|few|.
CASSLRGGAGSPLHF
TGTGCCAGCAGTTTAAGGGGGGGCGCGGGCTCACCCCTCCACTTT
>TRBJ2-7|TRBV7-9|.|.
CASSRPRGGEYEQYF
TGTGCCAGCAGCAGGCCCCGGGGCGGGGAGTACGAGCAGTACTTC
>TRBJ2-3|TRBV28|once|.
CASSSGRTRQDTQYF
TGTGCCAGCAGCTCCGGACGGACTCGACAAGATACGCAGTATTTT
>TRBJ2-5|TRBV14|.|.
CASSQDIDYQETQYF
TGTGCCAGCAGCCAAGATATAGATTATCAAGAGACCCAGTACTTC
>TRBJ2-3|TRBV30|.|TRBD2
CAWSRGRGEPDTQYF
TGTGCCTGGAGTCGCGGGAGGGGGGAGCCAGATACGCAGTATTTT
>TRBJ1-4|TRBV30|.|TRBD1
CAWDPGQGNEKLFF
TGTGCCTGGGATCCGGGACAGGGGAATGAAAAACTGTTTTTT
>TRBJ2-2|TRBV10-3|.|TRBD2
CAISSAGGRNTGELFF
TGTGCCATCAGCAGCGCGGGGGGCAGGAACACCGGGGAGCTGTTTTTT
>TRBJ1-2|TRBV5-1|once|TRBD1
CASSLQGAGGGYTF
TGCGCCAGCAGCCTTCAGGGGGCCGGTGGAGGCTACACCTTC
>TRBJ2-1|TRBV6-5|.|TRBD2
CASSYSGGRSTDEQFF
TGTGCCAGCAGTTACTCGGGCGGGAGAAGTACGGACGAGCAGTTCTTC
>TRBJ1-4|TRBV6-1|.|TRBD1
CASSDRDSSILFF
TGTGCCAGCAGTGACCGGGACAGCTCAATACTGTTTTTT
>TRBJ1-2|TRBV11-2|few|TRBD1
CASSLVRGSNYGYTF
TGTGCCAGCAGCTTGGTCAGGGGGTCTAACTATGGCTACACCTTC
>TRBJ1-2|TRBV4-2|.|.
CASSQGHTDGYTF
TGTGCCAGCAGCCAAGGTCACACAGATGGCTACACCTTC
>TRBJ2-2|TRBV7-2|.|TRBD2
CASRQLAGGAGELFF
TGTGCCAGCAGGCAGCTAGCGGGAGGGGCCGGGGAGCTGTTTTTT
>TRBJ2-1|TRBV4-3|once|TRBD2
CASSARHRPWTSGIGTYNEQFF
TGCGCCAGCAGCGCTAGACACAGACCTTGGACTAGCGGGATCGGGACCTACAATGAGCAGTTCTTC
>TRBJ1-4|TRBV27|.|TRBD1
CASSSRTGIYEKLFF
TGTGCCAGCAGTTCAAGGACAGGTATCTATGAAAAACTGTTTTTT
>TRBJ1-2|TRBV5-1|.|TRBD1
CASSSGTAIYGYTF
TGCGCCAGCAGCTCCGGGACAGCCATTTATGGCTACACCTTC
>TRBJ2-7|TRBV3-1/TRBV3-2|.|TRBD1
CASSQGTGVYEQYF
TGTGCCAGCAGCCAAGGGACAGGGGTCTACGAGCAGTACTTC
>TRBJ1-1|TRBV13|.|.
CASSNRVLNMNTEAFF
TGTGCCAGCAGCAACAGGGTTCTGAACATGAACACTGAAGCTTTCTTT
>TRBJ1-2|TRBV10-2|.|TRBD1
CASSETRQGDYGYTF
TGCGCCAGCAGTGAGACCCGACAGGGGGACTATGGCTACACCTTC
>TRBJ2-3|TRBV10-3|.|TRBD2
CAISDGRGVDTQYF
TGTGCCATCAGTGACGGGCGGGGGGTAGATACGCAGTATTTT
>TRBJ1-1|TRBV30|.|.
CAWSVSRNTEAFF
TGTGCCTGGAGTGTATCCCGGAACACTGAAGCTTTCTTT
>TRBJ2-6|TRBV5-1|.|.
CASSLTGTSGANVLTF
TGCGCCAGCAGCTTGACAGGGACCTCTGGGGCCAACGTCCTGACTTTC
>TRBJ2-3|TRBV24-1|.|TRBD2
CATSEGLGLAGKDTQYF
TGTGCCACCAGTGAGGGCCTGGGACTAGCAGGGAAAGATACGCAGTATTTT
>TRBJ1-5|TRBV29-1|.|TRBD1
CSVGQGDQPQHF
TGCAGCGTCGGACAGGGGGATCAGCCCCAGCATTTT
>TRBJ2-7|TRBV29-1|.|.
CSVGYTGTRTYEQYF
TGCAGCGTGGGCTATACCGGGACACGGACCTACGAGCAGTACTTC
>TRBJ2-7|TRBV4-1|.|TRBD1
CASSPQGAPTYEQYF
TGCGCCAGCAGTCCACAGGGGGCGCCGACCTACGAGCAGTACTTC
>TRBJ1-2|TRBV20-1|.|.
CSASPREPSYGYTF
TGCAGTGCTAGTCCCAGGGAACCGTCCTATGGCTACACCTTC
>TRBJ2-5|TRBV24-1|.|.
CATSASQETQYF
TGTGCCACCAGTGCGAGCCAAGAGACCCAGTACTTC
>TRBJ2-5|TRBV7-2|.|TRBD2
CASSLGLSGRALETQYF
TGTGCCAGCAGCTTAGGGCTAAGCGGGAGGGCCTTAGAGACCCAGTACTTC
>TRBJ1-2|TRBV3-1/TRBV3-2|.|.
CASSQGGGAYGYTF
TGTGCCAGCAGCCAAGGCGGAGGGGCCTATGGCTACACCTTC
>TRBJ1-5|TRBV6-5|.|.
CASTQGFGQPQHF
TGTGCCAGCACTCAGGGATTTGGGCAGCCCCAGCATTTT
>TRBJ2-7|TRBV19|.|TRBD1
CASSPRQGEQYF
TGTGCCAGTAGTCCCAGACAGGGCGAGCAGTACTTC
>TRBJ2-7|TRBV5-6|.|TRBD1
CASRRTGGYEQYF
TGTGCCAGCAGAAGGACAGGGGGGTACGAGCAGTACTTC
>TRBJ1-3|TRBV7-2|.|TRBD1
CASSPHRGQKGNTIYF
TGTGCCAGCAGCCCCCACAGGGGGCAGAAGGGAAACACCATATATTTT
>TRBJ2-7|TRBV3-1/TRBV3-2|.|TRBD2
CASSRTSGSFSYEQYF
TGTGCCAGCAGTCGGACTAGCGGGAGTTTCTCCTACGAGCAGTACTTC
>TRBJ1-5|TRBV6-4|.|.
CASSEGQNNQPQHF
TGTGCCAGCAGTGAGGGGCAAAACAATCAGCCCCAGCATTTT
>TRBJ1-1|TRBV7-6|.|.
CASSFGLVAFF
TGTGCCAGCAGCTTCGGACTGGTAGCTTTCTTT
>TRBJ2-3|TRBV11-2|few|TRBD2
CASSQVAGVKPDTQYF
TGTGCCAGCAGCCAAGTAGCGGGGGTAAAGCCAGATACGCAGTATTTT
>TRBJ1-2|TRBV6-5|.|TRBD1
CASSYSGTGVDGYTF
TGTGCCAGCAGTTACAGCGGGACAGGGGTCGATGGCTACACCTTC